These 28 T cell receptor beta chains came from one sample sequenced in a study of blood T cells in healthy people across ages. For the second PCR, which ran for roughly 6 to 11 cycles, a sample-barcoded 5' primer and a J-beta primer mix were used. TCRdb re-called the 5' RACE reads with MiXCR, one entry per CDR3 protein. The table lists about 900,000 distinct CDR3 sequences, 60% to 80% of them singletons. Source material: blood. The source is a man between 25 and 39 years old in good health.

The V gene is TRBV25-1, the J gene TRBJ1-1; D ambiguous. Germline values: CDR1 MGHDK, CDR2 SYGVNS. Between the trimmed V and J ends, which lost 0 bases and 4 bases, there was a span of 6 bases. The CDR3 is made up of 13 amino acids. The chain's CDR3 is CASSEYRSTEAFF. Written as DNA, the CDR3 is TGTGCCAGCAGTGAATATAGGAGCACTGAAGCTTTCTTT.

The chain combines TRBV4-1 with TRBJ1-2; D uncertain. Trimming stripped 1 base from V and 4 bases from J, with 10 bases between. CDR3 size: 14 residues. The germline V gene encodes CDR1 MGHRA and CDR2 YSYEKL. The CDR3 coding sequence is TGCGCCAGCAGCCAAGTTTTAACAGCCTATGGCTACACCTTC. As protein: CASSQVLTAYGYTF.

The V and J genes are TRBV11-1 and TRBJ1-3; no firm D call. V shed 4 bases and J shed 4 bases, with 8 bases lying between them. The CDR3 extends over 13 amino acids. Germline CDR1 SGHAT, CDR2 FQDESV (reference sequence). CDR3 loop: CASSSATGNTIYF. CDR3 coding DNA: TGTGCCAGCAGCTCCGCGACCGGAAACACCATATATTTT.

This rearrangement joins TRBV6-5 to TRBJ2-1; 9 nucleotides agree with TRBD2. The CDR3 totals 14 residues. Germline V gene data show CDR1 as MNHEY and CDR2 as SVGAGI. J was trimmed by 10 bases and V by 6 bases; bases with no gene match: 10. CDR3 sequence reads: CASRMGLAPDEQFF. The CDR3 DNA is TGTGCCAGCAGAATGGGACTAGCACCCGACGAGCAGTTCTTC.

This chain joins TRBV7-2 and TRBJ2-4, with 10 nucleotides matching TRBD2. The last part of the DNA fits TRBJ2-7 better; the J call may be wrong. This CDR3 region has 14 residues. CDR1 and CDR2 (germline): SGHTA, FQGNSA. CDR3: CASSWTSGPYEQYF. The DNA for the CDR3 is TGTGCCAGCAGCTGGACTAGCGGCCCTTACGAGCAGTACTTC.

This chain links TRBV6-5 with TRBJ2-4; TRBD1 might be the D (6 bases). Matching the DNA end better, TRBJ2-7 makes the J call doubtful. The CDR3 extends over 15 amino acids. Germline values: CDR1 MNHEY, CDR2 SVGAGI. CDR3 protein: CASSYSTAGAYEQYF. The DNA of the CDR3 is TGTGCCAGCAGTTACTCGACTGCAGGGGCCTACGAGCAGTACTTC.

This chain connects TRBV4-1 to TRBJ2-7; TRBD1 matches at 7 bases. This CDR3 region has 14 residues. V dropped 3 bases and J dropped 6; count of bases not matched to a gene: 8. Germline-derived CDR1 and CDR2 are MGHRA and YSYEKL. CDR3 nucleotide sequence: TGCGCCAGCAGCCAGAGACAGGGTACCTCCGAGCAGTACTTC. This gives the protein CASSQRQGTSEQYF.

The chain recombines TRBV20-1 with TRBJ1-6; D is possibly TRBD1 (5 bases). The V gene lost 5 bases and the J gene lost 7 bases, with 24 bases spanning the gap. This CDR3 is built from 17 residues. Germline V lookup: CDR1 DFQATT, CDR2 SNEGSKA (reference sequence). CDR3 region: CSASPVTGIFYNSPLHF. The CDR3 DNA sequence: TGCAGTGCTTCCCCGGTCACAGGAATATTTTACAATTCACCCCTCCACTTT.

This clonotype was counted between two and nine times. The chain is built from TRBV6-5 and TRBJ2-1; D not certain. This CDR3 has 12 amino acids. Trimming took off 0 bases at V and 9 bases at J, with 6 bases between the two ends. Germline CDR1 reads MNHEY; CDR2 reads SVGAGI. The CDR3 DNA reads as TGTGCCAGCAGTTACTCAAAGGGTGAGCAGTTCTTC. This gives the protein CASSYSKGEQFF.

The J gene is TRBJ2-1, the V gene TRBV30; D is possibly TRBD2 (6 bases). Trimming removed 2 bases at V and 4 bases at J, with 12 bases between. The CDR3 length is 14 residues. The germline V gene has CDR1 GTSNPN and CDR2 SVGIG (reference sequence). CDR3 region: CAWSPASAYNEQFF. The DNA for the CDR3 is TGTGCCTGGAGTCCGGCTAGCGCATACAATGAGCAGTTCTTC.

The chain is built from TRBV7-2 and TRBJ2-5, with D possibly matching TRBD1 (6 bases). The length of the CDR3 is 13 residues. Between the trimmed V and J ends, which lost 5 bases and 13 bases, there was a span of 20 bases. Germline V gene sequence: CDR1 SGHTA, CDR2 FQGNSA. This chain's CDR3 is CASSLGRIQGWYF. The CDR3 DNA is TGTGCCAGCAGCCTAGGCCGCATCCAGGGGTGGTACTTC.

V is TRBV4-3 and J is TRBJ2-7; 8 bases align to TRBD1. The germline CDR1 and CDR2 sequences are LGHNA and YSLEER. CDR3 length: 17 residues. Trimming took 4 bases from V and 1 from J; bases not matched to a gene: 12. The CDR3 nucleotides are TGCGCCAGCAGCCCGGGCCTTGGACAGGGTGGGTCCTACGAGCAGTACTTC. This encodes CASSPGLGQGGSYEQYF.

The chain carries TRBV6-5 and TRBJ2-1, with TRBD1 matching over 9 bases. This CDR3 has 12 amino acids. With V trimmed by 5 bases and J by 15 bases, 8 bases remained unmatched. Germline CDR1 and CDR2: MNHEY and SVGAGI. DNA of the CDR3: TGTGCCAGCAGTACACCGGGACAGGGCTGGTTCTTC. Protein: CASSTPGQGWFF.

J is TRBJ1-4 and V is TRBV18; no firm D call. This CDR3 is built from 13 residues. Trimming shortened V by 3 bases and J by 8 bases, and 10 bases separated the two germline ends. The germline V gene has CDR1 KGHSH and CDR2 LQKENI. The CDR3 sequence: CASSPTMGEKLFF. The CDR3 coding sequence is TGTGCCAGCTCACCGACTATGGGAGAAAAACTGTTTTTT. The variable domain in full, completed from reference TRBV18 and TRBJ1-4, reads NAGVMQNPRHLVRRRGQEARLRCSPMKGHSHVYWYRQLPEEGLKFMVYLQKENIIDESGMPKERFSAEFPKEGPSILRIQQVVRGDSAAYFCASSPTMGEKLFFGSGTQLSVL.

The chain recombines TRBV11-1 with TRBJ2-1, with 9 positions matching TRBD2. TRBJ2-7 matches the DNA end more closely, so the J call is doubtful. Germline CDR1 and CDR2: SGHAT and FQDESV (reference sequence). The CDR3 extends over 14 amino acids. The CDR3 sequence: CASGGTSFYNEQYF. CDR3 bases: TGTGCCAGCGGTGGGACTAGCTTCTACAATGAGCAGTACTTC.

The CDR3 region is CASSQDTTPWEKLFF. In DNA form, the CDR3 reads TGTGCCAGCAGCCAAGATACGACCCCCTGGGAAAAACTGTTTTTT. J is TRBJ1-4 and V is TRBV4-2; D is unresolved. This CDR3 has 15 amino acids. Trimming pared 0 bases from V and 8 bases from J, leaving 13 bases between. Germline CDR1 LGHNA, CDR2 YNFKEQ.

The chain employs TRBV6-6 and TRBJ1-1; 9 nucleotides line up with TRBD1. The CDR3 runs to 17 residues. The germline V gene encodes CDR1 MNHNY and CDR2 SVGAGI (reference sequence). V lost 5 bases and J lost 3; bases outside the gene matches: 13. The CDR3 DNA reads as TGTGCCAGCAGTCCGCCCCGACAGGGGGTGGGGGACACTGAAGCTTTCTTT. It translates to CASSPPRQGVGDTEAFF.

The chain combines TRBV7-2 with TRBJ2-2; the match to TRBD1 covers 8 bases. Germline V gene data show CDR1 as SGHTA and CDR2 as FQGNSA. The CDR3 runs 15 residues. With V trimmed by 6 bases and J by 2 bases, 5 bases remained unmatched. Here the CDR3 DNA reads TGTGCCAGCAGGCGAGGACAGGGAAACACCGGGGAGCTGTTTTTT. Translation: CASRRGQGNTGELFF.

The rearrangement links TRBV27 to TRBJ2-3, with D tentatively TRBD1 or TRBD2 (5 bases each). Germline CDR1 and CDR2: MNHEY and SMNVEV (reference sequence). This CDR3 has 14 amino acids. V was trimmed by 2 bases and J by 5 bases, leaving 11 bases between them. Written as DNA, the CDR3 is TGTGCCAGCAGTTTAATGGGGGAGAGAGATACGCAGTATTTT. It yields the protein CASSLMGERDTQYF.

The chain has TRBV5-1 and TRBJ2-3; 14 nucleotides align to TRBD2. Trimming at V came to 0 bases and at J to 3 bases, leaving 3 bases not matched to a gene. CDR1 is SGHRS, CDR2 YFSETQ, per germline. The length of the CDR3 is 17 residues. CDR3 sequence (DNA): TGCGCCAGCAGCTTGGCCGGGACTAGCGGGGGAACAGATACGCAGTATTTT. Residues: CASSLAGTSGGTDTQYF.

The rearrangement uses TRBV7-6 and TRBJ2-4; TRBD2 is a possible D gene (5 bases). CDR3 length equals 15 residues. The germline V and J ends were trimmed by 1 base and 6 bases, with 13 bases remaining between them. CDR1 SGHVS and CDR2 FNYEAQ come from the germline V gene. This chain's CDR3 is CASSLGSRGSNIQYF. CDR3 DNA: TGTGCCAGCAGCTTAGGGTCCCGGGGATCAAACATTCAGTACTTC.

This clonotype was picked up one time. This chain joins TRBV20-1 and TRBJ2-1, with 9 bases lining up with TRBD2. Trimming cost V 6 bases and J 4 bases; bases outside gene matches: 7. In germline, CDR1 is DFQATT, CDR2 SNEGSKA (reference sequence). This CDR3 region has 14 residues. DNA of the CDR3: TGCAGTGCCACCGTAGCGGGGGCTTACAATGAGCAGTTCTTC. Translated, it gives CSATVAGAYNEQFF.

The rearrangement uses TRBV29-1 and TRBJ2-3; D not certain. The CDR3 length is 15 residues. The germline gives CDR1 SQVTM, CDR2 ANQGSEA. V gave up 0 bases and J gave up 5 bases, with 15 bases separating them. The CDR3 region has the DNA TGCAGCGTTGAAGATCCAGCTATCGGCGGAGATACGCAGTATTTT. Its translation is CSVEDPAIGGDTQYF.

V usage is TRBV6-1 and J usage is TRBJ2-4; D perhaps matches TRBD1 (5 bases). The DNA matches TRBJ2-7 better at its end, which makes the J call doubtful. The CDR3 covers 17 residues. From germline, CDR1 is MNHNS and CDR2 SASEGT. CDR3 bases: TGTGCCAGCAGTGACACCCTTGGGGCCCTTGGAACCTACGAGCAGTACTTC. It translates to CASSDTLGALGTYEQYF.

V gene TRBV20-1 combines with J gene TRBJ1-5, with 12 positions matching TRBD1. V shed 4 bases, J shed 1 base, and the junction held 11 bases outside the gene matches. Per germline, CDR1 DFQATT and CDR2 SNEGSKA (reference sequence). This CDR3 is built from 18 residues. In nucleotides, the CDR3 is TGCAGTGCTATTCTGCTGGGGACAGGGGGCCGGAGCAATCAGCCCCAGCATTTT. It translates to CSAILLGTGGRSNQPQHF.

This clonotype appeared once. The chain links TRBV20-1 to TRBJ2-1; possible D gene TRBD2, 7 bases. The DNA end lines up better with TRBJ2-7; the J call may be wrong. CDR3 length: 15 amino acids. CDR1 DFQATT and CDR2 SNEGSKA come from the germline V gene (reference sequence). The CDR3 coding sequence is TGCAGTGCTAGATCGTTGGGCGGGGGCTCTAATGAGCAGTACTTC. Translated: CSARSLGGGSNEQYF.

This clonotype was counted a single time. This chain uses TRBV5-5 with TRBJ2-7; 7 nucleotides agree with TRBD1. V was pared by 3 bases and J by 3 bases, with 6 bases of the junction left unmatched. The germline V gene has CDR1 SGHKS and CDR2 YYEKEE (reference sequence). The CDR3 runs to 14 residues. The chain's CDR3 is CASSWGTEYYEQYF. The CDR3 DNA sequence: TGTGCCAGCAGCTGGGGGACAGAATACTACGAGCAGTACTTC.

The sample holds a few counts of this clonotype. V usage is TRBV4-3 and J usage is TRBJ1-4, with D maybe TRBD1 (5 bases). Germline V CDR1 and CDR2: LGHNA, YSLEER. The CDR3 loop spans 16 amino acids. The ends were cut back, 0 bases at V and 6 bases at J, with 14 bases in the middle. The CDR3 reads CASSQDFAAGYEKLFF. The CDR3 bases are TGCGCCAGCAGCCAAGATTTCGCGGCAGGGTATGAAAAACTGTTTTTT.